Each of the 20 T cell receptor beta chains below was sequenced from the same sample in a study of T cells in Graves' hyperthyroidism and ophthalmopathy. Amplified TCR beta CDR3 regions came from RNA transcripts. The TCR CDR3 was amplified in a first-round RT-PCR using the HTBI primer set. TCRdb reprocessed the multiplex PCR reads with MiXCR, giving one entry per CDR3 protein. Of 300,000 to 450,000 distinct CDR3 sequences detected, around a sixth appear once; the ten largest clones hold about a quarter. Sequenced input: blood. These receptor sequences come from a woman aged 18-29 years with Graves' hyperthyroidism that later progressed to Graves' ophthalmopathy.

CDR3 nucleotide sequence: TGCAGTGCTAGCGGAGGACTAGCGGGCACCCAAGAGACCCAGTACTTC. Its protein product is CSASGGLAGTQETQYF. The chain links TRBV20-1 to TRBJ2-5, with 11 bases identical to TRBD2. J gave up 1 base and V 3 bases, and 7 bases lay outside the gene matches. The CDR3 consists of 16 residues. Germline V gene data show CDR1 as DFQATT and CDR2 as SNEGSKA (reference sequence).

V usage is TRBV20-1 and J usage is TRBJ2-1, with 10 bases aligning to TRBD2. Germline assignment: CDR1 DFQATT and CDR2 SNEGSKA (reference sequence). This CDR3 is built from 15 residues. J was trimmed by 4 bases and V by 8 bases; bases with no gene match: 11. The CDR3 DNA is TGCAGTCGGACCCCGTTAGCGGGAGGTTACAATGAGCAGTTCTTC. Protein sequence: CSRTPLAGGYNEQFF.

In its sample, this clonotype was seen a few times. V gene TRBV7-9 combines with J gene TRBJ1-1; tentatively, D is TRBD1 (6 bases). Germline V gene lookup returns CDR1 SEHNR and CDR2 FQNEAQ (reference sequence). Trimming stripped 1 base from V and 8 bases from J, with 14 bases between. The CDR3 loop spans 14 amino acids. CDR3 amino acids: CASSLDQTGPEAFF. CDR3 bases: TGTGCCAGCAGCTTAGACCAGACAGGTCCAGAAGCTTTCTTT.

This clonotype was counted ten times or more. J is TRBJ2-2 and V is TRBV24-1, with TRBD1 matching over 10 bases. Germline V CDR1 and CDR2: KGHDR, SFDVKD. There are 17 residues in the CDR3. Trimming removed 2 bases from V and 8 bases from J; junction bases left unmatched: 10. Here the CDR3 reads CATSDSTPGQGMGELFF. The DNA of the CDR3 is TGTGCCACCAGTGATTCCACTCCGGGACAGGGGATGGGGGAGCTGTTTTTT.

The table lists this clonotype with many counts. V usage is TRBV28 and J usage is TRBJ2-1, with D possibly matching TRBD1 (6 bases). The germline V gene has CDR1 MDHEN and CDR2 SYDVKM. The CDR3 runs 15 residues. V lost 8 bases, J lost 6 bases, and 20 bases lay in between. The CDR3 sequence is CASAPFRGRTNEQFF. The CDR3, as DNA: TGTGCCAGCGCCCCGTTCAGGGGTAGGACCAATGAGCAGTTCTTC.

Only one count was recorded for this clonotype. The J gene is TRBJ2-3, the V gene TRBV12-3 or TRBV12-4; 11 bases agree with TRBD2. Trimming at V came to 1 base and at J to 12 bases, leaving 3 bases not matched to a gene. The CDR3 has 13 amino acids. The CDR3 protein is CASSLGTSGSQYF. The CDR3 DNA follows: TGTGCCAGCAGTTTAGGGACTAGCGGGTCACAGTATTTT.

Notes on this clonotype: A junction boundary mismatches the germline segment, possibly from a read error. The gene calls are TRBV7-2 and TRBJ2-3; unclear D gene. CDR1 and CDR2 (germline): SGHTA, FQGNSA. This CDR3 is built from 14 residues. DNA for the CDR3: TGTGCCAGCAGCTTGTCCGGCCACACAGATATGCAGTATTTT. This translates into CASSLSGHTDMQYF.

This clonotype has ten or more counts. The J gene is TRBJ1-1, the V gene TRBV7-9, with no clear D. Germline V CDR1 and CDR2: SEHNR, FQNEAQ (reference sequence). This CDR3 is built from 14 residues. The V gene lost 5 bases and the J gene lost 3 bases, with 13 bases spanning the gap. The CDR3 DNA reads TGTGCCAGCAGCCCGGAGGCCCGGGACACTGAAGCTTTCTTT. It is translated as CASSPEARDTEAFF.

This clonotype was seen many times. The chain couples TRBV12-3 or TRBV12-4 to TRBJ1-2, with D perhaps matching TRBD1 (6 bases). This CDR3 is built from 15 residues. V was pared by 3 bases and J by 6 bases, with 17 bases between. CDR3: CASSFGQARGHGYTF. CDR3 in DNA: TGTGCCAGCAGTTTTGGGCAGGCCAGGGGCCATGGCTACACCTTC.

In this sample, this clonotype turned up a few times. Written as DNA, the CDR3 is TGTGCCAGCAGTACGGGACCCAGCTCTGGAAACACCATATATTTT. Its translation is CASSTGPSSGNTIYF. The rearrangement uses TRBV6-1 and TRBJ1-3; D might be TRBD1 (5 bases). CDR3 length: 15 residues. The V gene lost 5 bases and the J gene lost 0 bases, with 11 bases spanning the gap. Per the germline V gene, CDR1 is MNHNS and CDR2 is SASEGT.

This clonotype was seen many times. The CDR3, as DNA: TGCAGTGCTAGTTGGCTTCGATGGTCCTACAATGAGCAGTTCTTC. This encodes CSASWLRWSYNEQFF. This chain joins TRBV20-1 and TRBJ2-1; unclear D gene. V was shortened by 3 bases and J by 1 base, with 13 bases between the two germline ends. This CDR3 spans 15 amino acids. CDR1 is DFQATT and CDR2 is SNEGSKA in the germline V gene (reference sequence).

The sample holds many counts of this clonotype. This chain joins TRBV6-2 or TRBV6-3 and TRBJ1-5; TRBD1 is a possible D gene (6 bases). Per germline, CDR1 MNHEY and CDR2 SVGEGT. V dropped 6 bases and J dropped 2 bases, with 17 bases sitting between them. CDR3 length equals 16 residues. CDR3 DNA: TGTGCCAGCAGCCATAGCAGGGGTCTGGGCAATCAGCCCCAGCATTTT. This sequence encodes CASSHSRGLGNQPQHF.

This clonotype was recorded a few times. V and J are TRBV7-2 and TRBJ2-5, with 7 bases identical to TRBD1. Germline V CDR1 and CDR2: SGHTA, FQGNSA. Trimming cost V 3 bases and J 4 bases; bases outside gene matches: 5. The CDR3 runs 14 residues. The CDR3 DNA follows: TGTGCCAGCAGCTTGTGGGACAGCTCAGAGACCCAGTACTTC. This translates into CASSLWDSSETQYF.

J is TRBJ2-7 and V is TRBV4-3; no definite D call. This CDR3 is built from 14 residues. The germline V gene encodes CDR1 LGHNA and CDR2 YSLEER. With 4 bases removed from V and 3 bases from J, the gap between germline ends came to 13 bases. DNA for the CDR3: TGCGCCAGCAGCCCGACCAGCTCCCGCTACGAGCAGTACTTC. Its protein product is CASSPTSSRYEQYF.

This clonotype appeared many times. The rearrangement uses TRBV4-1 and TRBJ2-1; maybe TRBD2 (6 bases). The germline gives CDR1 MGHRA, CDR2 YSYEKL. V was shortened by 2 bases and J by 5 bases, with 19 bases between the two germline ends. CDR3 length equals 17 residues. The CDR3 bases are TGCGCCAGCAGCCAATGGTTTTTGGGGCGGGGTGACAATGAGCAGTTCTTC. Its translation: CASSQWFLGRGDNEQFF.

The V gene is TRBV7-9, the J gene TRBJ2-4, with D unclear. The CDR3 sequence is 17 residues long. The germline gives CDR1 SEHNR, CDR2 FQNEAQ (reference sequence). Deletions cut 2 bases from V and 1 base from J, with 15 bases between. CDR3 protein: CASSLIILGLAKNIQYF. CDR3 DNA: TGTGCCAGCAGCTTAATTATCCTAGGGCTTGCCAAAAACATTCAGTACTTC.

This clonotype has just a few counts. The chain's CDR3 is CASSVQGNSYNEQFF. CDR3 in DNA: TGTGCCAGCAGTGTACAGGGGAATTCCTACAATGAGCAGTTCTTC. This chain uses TRBV27 with TRBJ2-1; 7 bases are shared with TRBD1. The V and J ends lost 5 bases and 1 base, in that order; junction bases with no gene match: 5. This CDR3 is 15 amino acids long. Germline-derived CDR1 and CDR2 are MNHEY and SMNVEV (reference sequence).

The chain links TRBV15 to TRBJ1-2; D gene ambiguous. Germline V lookup: CDR1 LNHNV, CDR2 YYDKDF (reference sequence). The CDR3 consists of 14 residues. The V end was cut by 3 bases, the J end by 4 bases, with 12 bases between. The CDR3 here is CATSSTQSAYGYTF. DNA of the CDR3: TGTGCCACCAGCAGTACCCAGTCAGCCTATGGCTACACCTTC.

This clonotype was detected many times. The V gene is TRBV25-1, the J gene TRBJ1-2; 10 bases agree with TRBD1. The CDR3 length is 17 residues. The junction had 9 bases not matched to a gene; V was cut back by 3 bases and J by 2 bases. CDR1 and CDR2 (germline): MGHDK, SYGVNS. The DNA of the CDR3 is TGTGCCAGCAGTGATCTGACAGGGGGCGAATGGAACTATGGCTACACCTTC. Translating gives CASSDLTGGEWNYGYTF.

This sequence joins TRBV11-3 and TRBJ1-2; maybe TRBD1 (6 bases). The length of the CDR3 is 12 residues. CDR1 SGHNT and CDR2 YENEEA come from the germline V gene. Trimming cost V 5 bases and J 6 bases, with 10 bases left between them. The CDR3 DNA reads TGTGCCAGCAGCAGGACAGAAGATGGCTACACCTTC. Its translation is CASSRTEDGYTF.